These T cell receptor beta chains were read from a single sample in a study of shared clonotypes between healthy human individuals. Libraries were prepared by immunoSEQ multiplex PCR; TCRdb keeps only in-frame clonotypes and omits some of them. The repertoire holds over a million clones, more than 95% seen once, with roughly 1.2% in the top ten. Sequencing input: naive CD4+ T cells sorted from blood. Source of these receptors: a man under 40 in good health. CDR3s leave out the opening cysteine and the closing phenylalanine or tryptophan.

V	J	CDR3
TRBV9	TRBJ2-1	ASSVAGRSSYNEQF
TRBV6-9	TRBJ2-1	ARGQPEGNEQF
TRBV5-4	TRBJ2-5	ASSSGQAGETQY
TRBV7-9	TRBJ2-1	ASSLGRAMDNEQF
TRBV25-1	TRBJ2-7	ASSESWGANSGEQY
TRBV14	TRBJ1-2	ASSQAGTGGKDYGYT
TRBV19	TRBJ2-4	ASLELAKNIQY
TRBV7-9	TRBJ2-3	ASSSLTSGYTDTQY
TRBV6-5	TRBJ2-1	ASRTTRGHEQF
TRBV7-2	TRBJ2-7	ASSTTYEQY
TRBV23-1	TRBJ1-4	ASSQCPTDKFNEKLF
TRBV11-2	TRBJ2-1	ASTYGGGRAISEQF
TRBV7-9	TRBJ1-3	ASSSDRASGNTIY
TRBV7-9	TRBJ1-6	ASSLDRVKAYNSPLH
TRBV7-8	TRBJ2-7	ASSLSALAGINSYEQY
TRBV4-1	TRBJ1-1	ASSQDTGRGGTTEAF